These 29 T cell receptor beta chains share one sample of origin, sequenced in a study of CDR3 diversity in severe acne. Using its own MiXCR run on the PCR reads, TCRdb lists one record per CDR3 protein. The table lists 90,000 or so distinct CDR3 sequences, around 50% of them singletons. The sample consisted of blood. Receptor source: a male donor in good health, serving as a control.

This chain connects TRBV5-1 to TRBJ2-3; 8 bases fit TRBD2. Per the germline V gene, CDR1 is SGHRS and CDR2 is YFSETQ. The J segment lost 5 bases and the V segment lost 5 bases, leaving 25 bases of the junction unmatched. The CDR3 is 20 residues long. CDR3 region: CASRSEEAQLADLQRDTQYF. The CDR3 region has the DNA TGCGCCAGCAGGTCAGAGGAAGCTCAACTAGCGGATCTCCAAAGAGATACGCAGTATTTT.

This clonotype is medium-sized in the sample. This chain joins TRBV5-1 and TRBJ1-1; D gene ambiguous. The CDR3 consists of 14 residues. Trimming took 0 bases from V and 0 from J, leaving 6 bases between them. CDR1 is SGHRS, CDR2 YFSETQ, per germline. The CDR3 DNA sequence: TGCGCCAGCAGCTTGGACACCCTGAACACTGAAGCTTTCTTT. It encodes CASSLDTLNTEAFF.

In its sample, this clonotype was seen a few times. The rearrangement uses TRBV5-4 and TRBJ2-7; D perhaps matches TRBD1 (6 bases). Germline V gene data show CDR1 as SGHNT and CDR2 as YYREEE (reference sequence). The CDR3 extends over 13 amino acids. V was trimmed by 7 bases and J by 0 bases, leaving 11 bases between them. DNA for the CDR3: TGTGCCAGCTCGCAGGGGAACTCCTACGAGCAGTACTTC. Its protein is CASSQGNSYEQYF.

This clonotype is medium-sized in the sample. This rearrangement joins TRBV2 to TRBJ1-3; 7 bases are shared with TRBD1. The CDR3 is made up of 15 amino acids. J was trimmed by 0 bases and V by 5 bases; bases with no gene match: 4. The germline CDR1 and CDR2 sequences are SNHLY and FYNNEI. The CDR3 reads CASSRGLISGNTIYF. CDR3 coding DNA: TGTGCCAGCAGTAGGGGGCTGATCTCTGGAAACACCATATATTTT.

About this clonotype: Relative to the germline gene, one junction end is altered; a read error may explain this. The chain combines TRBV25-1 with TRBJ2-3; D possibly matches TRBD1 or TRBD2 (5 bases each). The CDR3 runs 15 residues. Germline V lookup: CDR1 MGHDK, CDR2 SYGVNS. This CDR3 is CASSDRGRGTDTQYF. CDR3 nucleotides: TGCGCCAGCAGTGACCGGGGACGCGGCACAGATACGCAGTATTTT.

The CDR3, as DNA: TGTGCCAGAGCGCGACTAGCGGGGTACACAGATACGCAGTATTTT. The encoded protein is CARARLAGYTDTQYF. V usage is TRBV7-3 and J usage is TRBJ2-3, with TRBD2 identical over 11 bases. Germline-derived CDR1 and CDR2 are SGHTA and FQGTGA. The CDR3 totals 15 residues. V was pared by 9 bases and J by 2 bases, with 7 bases of the junction left unmatched.

CDR3 in amino acids: CASSERDSVRYGYTF. The CDR3 DNA reads as TGTGCCAGCAGTGAACGGGACAGTGTTCGTTATGGCTACACCTTC. This rearrangement joins TRBV2 to TRBJ1-2; TRBD1 matches at 7 bases. Germline assignment: CDR1 SNHLY and CDR2 FYNNEI. V lost 2 bases and J lost 5; bases outside the gene matches: 8. This CDR3 contains 15 residues.

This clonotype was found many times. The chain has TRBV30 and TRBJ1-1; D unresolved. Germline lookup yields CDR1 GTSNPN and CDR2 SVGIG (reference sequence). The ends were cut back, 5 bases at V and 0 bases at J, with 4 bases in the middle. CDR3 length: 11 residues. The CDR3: CAWSVNTEAFF. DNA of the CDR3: TGTGCCTGGTCGGTGAACACTGAAGCTTTCTTT.

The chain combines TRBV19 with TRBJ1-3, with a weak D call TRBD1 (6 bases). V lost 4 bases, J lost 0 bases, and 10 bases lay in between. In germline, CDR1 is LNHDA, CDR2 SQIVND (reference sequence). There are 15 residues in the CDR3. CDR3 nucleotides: TGTGCCAGTAGTACAGGGACAAACTCTGGAAACACCATATATTTT. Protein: CASSTGTNSGNTIYF.

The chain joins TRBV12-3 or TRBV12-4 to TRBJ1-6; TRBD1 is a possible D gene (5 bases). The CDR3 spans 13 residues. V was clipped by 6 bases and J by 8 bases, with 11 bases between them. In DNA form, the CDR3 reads TGTGCCAGCAGGGGGACGGTCGATTCACCCCTCCACTTT. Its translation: CASRGTVDSPLHF.

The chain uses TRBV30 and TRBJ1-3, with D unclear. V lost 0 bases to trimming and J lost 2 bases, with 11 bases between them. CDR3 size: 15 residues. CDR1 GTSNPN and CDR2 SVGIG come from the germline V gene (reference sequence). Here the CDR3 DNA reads TGTGCCTGGAGTGTAAACGTCGTGCCTGGAAACACCATATATTTT. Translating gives CAWSVNVVPGNTIYF.

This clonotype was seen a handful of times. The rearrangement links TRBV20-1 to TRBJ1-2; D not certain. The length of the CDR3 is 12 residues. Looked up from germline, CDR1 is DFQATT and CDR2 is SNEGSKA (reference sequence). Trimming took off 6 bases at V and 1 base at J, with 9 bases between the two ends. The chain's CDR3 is CSASQVNYGYTF. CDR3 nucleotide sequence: TGCAGTGCCAGTCAGGTTAACTATGGCTACACCTTC.

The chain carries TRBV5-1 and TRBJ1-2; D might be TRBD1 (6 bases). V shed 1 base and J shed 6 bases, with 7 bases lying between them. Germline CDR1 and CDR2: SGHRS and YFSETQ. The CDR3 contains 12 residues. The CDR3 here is CASSLKGDGYTF. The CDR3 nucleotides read TGCGCCAGCAGCTTGAAGGGGGATGGCTACACCTTC.

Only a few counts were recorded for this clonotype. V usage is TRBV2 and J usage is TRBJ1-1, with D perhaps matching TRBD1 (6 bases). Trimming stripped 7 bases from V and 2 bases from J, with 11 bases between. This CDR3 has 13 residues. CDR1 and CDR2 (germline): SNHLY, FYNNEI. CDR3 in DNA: TGTGCCAGCATTAGGACAGCTAACACTGAAGCTTTCTTT. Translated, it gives CASIRTANTEAFF.

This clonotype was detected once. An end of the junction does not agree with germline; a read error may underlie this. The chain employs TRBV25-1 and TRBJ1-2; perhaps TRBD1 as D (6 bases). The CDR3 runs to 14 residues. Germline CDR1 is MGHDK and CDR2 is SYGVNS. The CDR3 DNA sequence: TGTGCCTGCAGTACCTCGACAGGTTACTATAGCTACACCTTC. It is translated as CACSTSTGYYSYTF.

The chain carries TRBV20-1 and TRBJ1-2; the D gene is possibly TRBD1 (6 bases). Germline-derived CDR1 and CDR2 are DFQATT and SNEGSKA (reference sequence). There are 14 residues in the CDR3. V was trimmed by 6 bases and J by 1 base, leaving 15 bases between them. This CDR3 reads CSAPDRYHNYGYTF. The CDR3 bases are TGCAGTGCGCCTGACAGGTACCATAACTATGGCTACACCTTC.

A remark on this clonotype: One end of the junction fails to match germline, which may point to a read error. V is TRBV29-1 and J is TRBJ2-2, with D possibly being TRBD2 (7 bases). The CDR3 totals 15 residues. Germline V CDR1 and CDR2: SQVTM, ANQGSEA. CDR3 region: CSVGLGGAVAGELFF. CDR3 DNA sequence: TGCAGCGTTGGACTGGGGGGGGCTGTGGCCGGGGAGCTGTTCTTT.

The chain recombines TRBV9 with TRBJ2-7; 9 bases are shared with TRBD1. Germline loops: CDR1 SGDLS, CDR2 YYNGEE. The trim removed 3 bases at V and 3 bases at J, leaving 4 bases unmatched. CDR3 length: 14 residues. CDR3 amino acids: CASSAGQGNYEQYF. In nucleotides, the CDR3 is TGTGCCAGCAGCGCGGGACAGGGAAACTACGAGCAGTACTTC.

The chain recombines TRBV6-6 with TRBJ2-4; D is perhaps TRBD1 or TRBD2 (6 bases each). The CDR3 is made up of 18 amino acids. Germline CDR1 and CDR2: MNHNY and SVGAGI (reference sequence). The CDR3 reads CVRSYSSTRGARGSIQYF. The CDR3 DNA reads TGTGTCAGGAGTTACTCGTCGACTAGGGGGGCTCGAGGGAGCATTCAGTACTTC.

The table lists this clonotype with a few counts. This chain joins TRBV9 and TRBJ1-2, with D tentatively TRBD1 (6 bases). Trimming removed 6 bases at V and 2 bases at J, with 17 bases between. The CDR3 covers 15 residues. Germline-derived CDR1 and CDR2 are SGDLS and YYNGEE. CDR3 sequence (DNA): TGTGCCAGCACCCCGGGACATATAGCAAACTATGGCTACACCTTC. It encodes CASTPGHIANYGYTF.

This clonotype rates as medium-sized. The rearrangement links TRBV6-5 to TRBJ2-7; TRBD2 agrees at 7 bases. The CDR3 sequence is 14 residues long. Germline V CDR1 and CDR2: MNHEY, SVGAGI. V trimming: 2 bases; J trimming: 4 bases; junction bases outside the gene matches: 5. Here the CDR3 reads CASSYRGGSYEQYF. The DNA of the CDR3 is TGTGCCAGCAGTTACAGGGGCGGGAGTTACGAGCAGTACTTC.

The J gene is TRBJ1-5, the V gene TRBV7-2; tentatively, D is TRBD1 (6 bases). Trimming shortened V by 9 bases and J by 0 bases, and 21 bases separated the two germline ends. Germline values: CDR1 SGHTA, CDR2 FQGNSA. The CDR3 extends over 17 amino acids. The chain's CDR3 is CASSTLSGTISNQPQHF. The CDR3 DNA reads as TGTGCCAGTAGTACTCTCTCTGGGACAATTAGCAATCAGCCCCAGCATTTT. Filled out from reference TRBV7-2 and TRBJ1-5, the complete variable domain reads GAGVSQSPSNKVTEKGKDVELRCDPISGHTALYWYRQSLGQGLEFLIYFQGNSAPDKSGLPSDRFSAERTGGSVSTLTIQRTQQEDSAVYLCASSTLSGTISNQPQHFGDGTRLSIL.

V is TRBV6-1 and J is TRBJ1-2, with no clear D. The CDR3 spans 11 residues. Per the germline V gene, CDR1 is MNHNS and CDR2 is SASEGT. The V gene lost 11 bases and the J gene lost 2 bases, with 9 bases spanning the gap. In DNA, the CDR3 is TGTGCCGCCACTGGAAACTATGGCTACACCTTC. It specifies CAATGNYGYTF.

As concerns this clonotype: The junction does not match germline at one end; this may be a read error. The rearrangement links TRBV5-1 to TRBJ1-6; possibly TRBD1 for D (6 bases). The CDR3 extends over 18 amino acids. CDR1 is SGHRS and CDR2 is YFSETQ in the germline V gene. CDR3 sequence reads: CVSRRTVGLSSYNSPLHF. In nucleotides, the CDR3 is TGCGTCAGCAGGCGGACAGTGGGCCTAAGCTCCTATAATTCACCCCTCCACTTT.

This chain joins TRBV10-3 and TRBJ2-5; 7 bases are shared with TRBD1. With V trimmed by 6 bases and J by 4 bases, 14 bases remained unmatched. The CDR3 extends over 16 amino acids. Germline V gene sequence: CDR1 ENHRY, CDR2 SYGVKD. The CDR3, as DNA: TGTGCCATCAGCTCGACAGTTCAGGGGGTAGCAGAGACCCAGTACTTC. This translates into CAISSTVQGVAETQYF.

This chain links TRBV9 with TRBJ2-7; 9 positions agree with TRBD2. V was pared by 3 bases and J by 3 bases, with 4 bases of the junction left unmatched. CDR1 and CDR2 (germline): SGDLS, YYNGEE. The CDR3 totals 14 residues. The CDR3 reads CASSASSGSYEQYF. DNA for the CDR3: TGTGCCAGCAGCGCCAGTAGCGGGAGCTACGAGCAGTACTTC.

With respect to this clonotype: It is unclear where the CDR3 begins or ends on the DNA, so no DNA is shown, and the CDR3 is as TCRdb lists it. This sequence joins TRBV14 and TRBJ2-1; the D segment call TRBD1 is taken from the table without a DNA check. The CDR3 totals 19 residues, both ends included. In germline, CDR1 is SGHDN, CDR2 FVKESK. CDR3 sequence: CASSFYICSPSDGGSEQFF.

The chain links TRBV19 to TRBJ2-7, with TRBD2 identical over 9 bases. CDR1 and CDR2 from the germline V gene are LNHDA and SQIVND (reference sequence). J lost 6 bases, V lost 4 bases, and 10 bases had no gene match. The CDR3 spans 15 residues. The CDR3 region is CASSRRAGGPGEQYF. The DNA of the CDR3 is TGTGCCAGTAGTAGGCGAGCGGGAGGCCCCGGCGAGCAGTACTTC. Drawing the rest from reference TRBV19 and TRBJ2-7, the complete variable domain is DGGITQSPKYLFRKEGQNVTLSCEQNLNHDAMYWYRQDPGQGLRLIYYSQIVNDFQKGDIAEGYSVSREKKESFPLTVTSAQKNPTAFYLCASSRRAGGPGEQYFGPGTRLTVT.

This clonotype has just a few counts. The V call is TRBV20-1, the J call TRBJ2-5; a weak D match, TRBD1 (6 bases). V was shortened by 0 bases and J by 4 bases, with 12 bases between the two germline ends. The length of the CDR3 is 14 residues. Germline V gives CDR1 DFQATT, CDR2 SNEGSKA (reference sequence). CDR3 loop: CSAREGTPSETQYF. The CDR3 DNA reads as TGCAGTGCTAGAGAAGGGACACCCTCAGAGACCCAGTACTTC.